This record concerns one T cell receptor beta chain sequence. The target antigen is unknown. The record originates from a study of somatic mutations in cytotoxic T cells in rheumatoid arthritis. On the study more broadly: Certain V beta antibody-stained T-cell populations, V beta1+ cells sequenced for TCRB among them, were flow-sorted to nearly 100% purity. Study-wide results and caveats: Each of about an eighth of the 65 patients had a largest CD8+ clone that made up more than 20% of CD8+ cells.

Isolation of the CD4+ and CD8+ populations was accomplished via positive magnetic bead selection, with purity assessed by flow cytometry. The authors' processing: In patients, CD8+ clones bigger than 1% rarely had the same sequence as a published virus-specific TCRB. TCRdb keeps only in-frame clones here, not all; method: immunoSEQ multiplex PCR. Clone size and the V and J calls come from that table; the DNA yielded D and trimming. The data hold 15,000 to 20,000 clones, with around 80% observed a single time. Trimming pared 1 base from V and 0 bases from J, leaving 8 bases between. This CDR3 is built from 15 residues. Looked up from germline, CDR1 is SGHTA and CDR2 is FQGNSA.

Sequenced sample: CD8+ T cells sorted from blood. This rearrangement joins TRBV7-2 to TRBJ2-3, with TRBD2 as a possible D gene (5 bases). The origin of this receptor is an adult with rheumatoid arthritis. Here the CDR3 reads CASSLDGVSTDTQYF. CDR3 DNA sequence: TGTGCCAGCAGCTTAGACGGGGTTAGCACAGATACGCAGTATTTT.